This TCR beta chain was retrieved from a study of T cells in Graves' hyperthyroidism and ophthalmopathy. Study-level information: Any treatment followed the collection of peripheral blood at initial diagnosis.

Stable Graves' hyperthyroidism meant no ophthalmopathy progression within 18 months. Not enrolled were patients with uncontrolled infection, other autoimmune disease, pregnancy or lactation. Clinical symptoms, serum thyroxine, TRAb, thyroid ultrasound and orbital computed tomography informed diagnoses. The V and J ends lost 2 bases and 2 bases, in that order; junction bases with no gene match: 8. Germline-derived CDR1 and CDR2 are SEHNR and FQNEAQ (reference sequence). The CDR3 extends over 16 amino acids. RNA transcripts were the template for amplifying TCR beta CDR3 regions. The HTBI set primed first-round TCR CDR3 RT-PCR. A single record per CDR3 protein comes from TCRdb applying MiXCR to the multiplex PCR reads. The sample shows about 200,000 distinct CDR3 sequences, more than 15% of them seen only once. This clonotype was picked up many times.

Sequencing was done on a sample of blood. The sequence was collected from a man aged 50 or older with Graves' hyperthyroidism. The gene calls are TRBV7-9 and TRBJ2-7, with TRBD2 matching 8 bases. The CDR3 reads CASSLRPGLVAYEQYF. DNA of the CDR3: TGTGCCAGCAGCTTAAGACCGGGACTAGTGGCCTACGAGCAGTACTTC.